One and the same sample provided the 26 T cell receptor beta chains below, sequenced in a study of T cell responses to AZD1222 COVID-19 vaccine. This table comes from immunoSEQ multiplex PCR, and its TCRdb copy is limited to in-frame clones, with some not included. Here the sample spans more than 60,000 clones, roughly 91% being singletons. Sequenced material: peripheral blood, taken 28 days after the second AZD1222 dose. These receptors were collected from an adult who received the AZD1222 COVID-19 vaccine.

The rearrangement uses TRBV15 and TRBJ1-3; D is uncertain. The V and J ends lost 5 bases and 0 bases respectively, with 14 bases between them. CDR1 is LNHNV, CDR2 YYDKDF, per germline (reference sequence). The CDR3 length is 16 residues. The CDR3 region is CATSSPGSDSGNTIYF. The CDR3 DNA sequence: TGTGCCACCAGCTCCCCCGGGTCCGACTCTGGAAACACCATATATTTT.

The chain recombines TRBV5-1 with TRBJ2-3; TRBD2 agrees at 13 bases. V was clipped by 0 bases and J by 4 bases; unmatched bases: 11. CDR3 size: 19 residues. Per germline, CDR1 SGHRS and CDR2 YFSETQ. In nucleotides, the CDR3 is TGCGCCAGCAGCTTGGGTATAGGACTAGCGGGGGTCGGATCAGATACGCAGTATTTT. It translates to CASSLGIGLAGVGSDTQYF.

J is TRBJ1-2 and V is TRBV4-2; 8 nucleotides align to TRBD1. Germline-derived CDR1 and CDR2 are LGHNA and YNFKEQ. V shed 3 bases, J shed 4 bases, and the junction held 4 bases outside the gene matches. This CDR3 spans 14 amino acids. The CDR3 spells CASSHQGQAYGYTF. The CDR3 DNA reads as TGTGCCAGCAGCCATCAGGGACAGGCCTATGGCTACACCTTC.

The genes are TRBV5-8 and TRBJ2-7; tentative D call: TRBD1 (5 bases). V was trimmed by 4 bases and J by 3 bases, leaving 17 bases between them. Germline-derived CDR1 and CDR2 are SGHTS and YDEGEE. This CDR3 has 15 residues. The CDR3 DNA reads TGTGCCAGCAGCCCTGGAACAGGAATTGGCTACGAGCAGTACTTC. This encodes CASSPGTGIGYEQYF.

The rearrangement links TRBV7-3 to TRBJ1-6; possible D gene TRBD1, 5 bases. This CDR3 spans 13 amino acids. V dropped 2 bases and J dropped 7 bases, with 6 bases sitting between them. The germline CDR1 and CDR2 sequences are SGHTA and FQGTGA. The CDR3 loop reads CASSLRQNSPLHF. The DNA for the CDR3 is TGTGCCAGCAGCTTACGACAGAATTCACCCCTCCACTTT. The full variable domain, its missing parts supplied by reference TRBV7-3 and TRBJ1-6, is GAGVSQTPSNKVTEKGKYVELRCDPISGHTALYWYRQSLGQGPEFLIYFQGTGAADDSGLPNDRFFAVRPEGSVSTLKIQRTERGDSAVYLCASSLRQNSPLHFGNGTRLTVT.

This rearrangement joins TRBV5-4 to TRBJ2-7, with D perhaps given as TRBD1 or TRBD2 (5 bases each). CDR3 length: 16 residues. Germline loops: CDR1 SGHNT, CDR2 YYREEE (reference sequence). V lost 7 bases and J 6 bases, leaving 26 bases between the germline ends. Here the CDR3 reads CASSSTRDASVGEQYF. DNA of the CDR3: TGTGCCAGCTCGTCTACCCGGGACGCCAGTGTCGGCGAGCAGTACTTC. Drawing the rest from reference TRBV5-4 and TRBJ2-7, the complete variable domain is ETGVTQSPTHLIKTRGQQVTLRCSSQSGHNTVSWYQQALGQGPQFIFQYYREEENGRGNFPPRFSGLQFPNYSSELNVNALELDDSALYLCASSSTRDASVGEQYFGPGTRLTVT.

V usage is TRBV24-1 and J usage is TRBJ2-2, with 8 bases lining up with TRBD2. V trimming: 9 bases; J trimming: 2 bases; junction bases outside the gene matches: 7. The germline gives CDR1 KGHDR, CDR2 SFDVKD. The CDR3 extends over 15 amino acids. The CDR3 is CATGGGGINTGELFF. CDR3 in DNA: TGTGCCACCGGAGGCGGGGGGATCAACACCGGGGAGCTGTTTTTT.

The rearrangement joins TRBV6-5 to TRBJ2-5; D possibly corresponds to TRBD1 (6 bases). CDR3 length: 14 amino acids. CDR1 is MNHEY, CDR2 SVGAGI, per germline. Trimming cost V 3 bases and J 7 bases, with 15 bases left between them. CDR3 loop: CASSYRQGITTQYF. CDR3 coding DNA: TGTGCCAGCAGTTATCGGCAGGGGATCACGACCCAGTACTTC.

This chain connects TRBV27 to TRBJ2-6, with D hard to call. Trimming took off 0 bases at V and 4 bases at J, with 7 bases between the two ends. This CDR3 region has 15 residues. In germline, CDR1 is MNHEY, CDR2 SMNVEV (reference sequence). The DNA of the CDR3 is TGTGCCAGCAGTTTATCCCAGACGGGGGCCAACGTCCTGACTTTC. Its protein is CASSLSQTGANVLTF.

The CDR3 reads CASSLPGSPLHF. The CDR3 DNA reads TGTGCCAGCAGCTTACCGGGTTCACCCCTCCACTTT. V and J are TRBV7-3 and TRBJ1-6; D remains ambiguous. Germline lookup yields CDR1 SGHTA and CDR2 FQGTGA. Trimming removed 2 bases from V and 9 bases from J, with 5 bases in between. There are 12 residues in the CDR3.

CDR3 in DNA: TGTGCCAGCAGTCTTTTAATGAACACTGAAGCTTTCTTT. Translation gives CASSLLMNTEAFF. This sequence joins TRBV12-3 or TRBV12-4 and TRBJ1-1; no clear D. The CDR3 covers 13 residues. V was trimmed by 5 bases and J by 0 bases, leaving 7 bases between them.

This rearrangement joins TRBV7-2 to TRBJ2-7; D may match TRBD1 or TRBD2 (5 bases each). V lost 2 bases and J 5 bases, leaving 19 bases between the germline ends. The germline gives CDR1 SGHTA, CDR2 FQGNSA. There are 16 residues in the CDR3. The CDR3 DNA reads TGTGCCAGCAGCTTAACGGGGTCCAGGGCGGGCAACGAGCAGTACTTC. This gives the protein CASSLTGSRAGNEQYF.

Only a few counts were recorded for this clone. The CDR3 coding sequence is TGTGCCAGCAGCGTAGCCGGGACCCCGGAGGAGCAGTACTTC. It translates to CASSVAGTPEEQYF. The chain uses TRBV9 and TRBJ2-7; D assignment may be TRBD1 or TRBD2 (5 bases each). V lost 0 bases, J lost 7 bases, and 14 bases lay in between. The CDR3 covers 14 residues. Germline V gene sequence: CDR1 SGDLS, CDR2 YYNGEE.

The chain joins TRBV4-1 to TRBJ1-2; D unresolved. The CDR3 sequence is 14 residues long. Germline lookup yields CDR1 MGHRA and CDR2 YSYEKL. V dropped 0 bases and J dropped 8 bases, with 13 bases sitting between them. In DNA form, the CDR3 reads TGCGCCAGCAGCCAAGAACCCTCTTCTGGCGGCTACACCTTC. It translates to CASSQEPSSGGYTF.

The chain couples TRBV5-4 to TRBJ1-4; a weak D match, TRBD1 (6 bases). Germline-derived CDR1 and CDR2 are SGHNT and YYREEE (reference sequence). CDR3 length: 13 residues. V was cut by 10 bases and J by 6 bases, with 16 bases left in between. The CDR3 bases are TGTGCCGGGGCAATGGGGGCCGATGAAAAACTGTTTTTT. Translated: CAGAMGADEKLFF. The full variable domain, in which reference TRBV5-4 and TRBJ1-4 provide the parts outside the CDR3, is ETGVTQSPTHLIKTRGQQVTLRCSSQSGHNTVSWYQQALGQGPQFIFQYYREEENGRGNFPPRFSGLQFPNYSSELNVNALELDDSALYLCAGAMGADEKLFFGSGTQLSVL.

The chain joins TRBV24-1 to TRBJ2-3, with 7 bases identical to TRBD1. V gave up 5 bases and J gave up 0 bases; unmatched junction bases: 4. This CDR3 contains 15 residues. Germline V gene sequence: CDR1 KGHDR, CDR2 SFDVKD. CDR3 sequence (DNA): TGTGCCACCAGTGGAGGGGGCGTTAGCACAGATACGCAGTATTTT. Protein sequence: CATSGGGVSTDTQYF.

CDR3 protein: CASSLREGHGNSPLHF. In DNA form, the CDR3 reads TGTGCCAGCAGCTTAAGAGAAGGACACGGTAATTCACCCCTCCACTTT. V gene TRBV5-4 combines with J gene TRBJ1-6; D is possibly TRBD1 (5 bases). This CDR3 comprises 16 residues. The germline gives CDR1 SGHNT, CDR2 YYREEE (reference sequence). Between the trimmed V and J ends, which lost 2 bases and 6 bases, there was a span of 15 bases.

This clone has a handful of counts. This chain links TRBV2 with TRBJ2-2; D gene uncertain. V lost 6 bases, J lost 2 bases, and 13 bases lay in between. CDR1 SNHLY and CDR2 FYNNEI come from the germline V gene. The CDR3 sequence is 15 residues long. CDR3 DNA: TGTGCCAGCAGCTACTCCCCCAGCAACACCGGGGAGCTGTTTTTT. Its translation: CASSYSPSNTGELFF.

CDR3 protein: CASRRADRGLYGYTF. The CDR3 DNA follows: TGCGCCAGCAGACGAGCTGACAGGGGGCTCTATGGCTACACCTTC. The V call is TRBV5-1, the J call TRBJ1-2; 10 positions match TRBD1. CDR1 is SGHRS, CDR2 YFSETQ, per germline. V lost 5 bases to trimming and J lost 4 bases; unmatched junction nucleotides: 8. The CDR3 extends over 15 amino acids.

The gene calls are TRBV28 and TRBJ2-7; no reliable D call. The CDR3 is 10 amino acids. The germline gives CDR1 MDHEN, CDR2 SYDVKM. V was pared by 10 bases and J by 5 bases, with 9 bases between. The CDR3 DNA reads TGTGCCACCTTATTAGACGAGCAGTACTTC. This gives the protein CATLLDEQYF.

The V and J genes are TRBV30 and TRBJ2-3; D is uncertain. Looked up from germline, CDR1 is GTSNPN and CDR2 is SVGIG (reference sequence). The length of the CDR3 is 13 residues. V lost 0 bases and J lost 4, with 8 bases in between. Here the CDR3 DNA reads TGTGCCTGGAGTGTACGGCCGGCAGATACGCAGTATTTT. The encoded protein is CAWSVRPADTQYF.

This rearrangement joins TRBV3-1 (or the pseudogene TRBV3-2) to TRBJ1-5, with 7 positions matching TRBD1. The CDR3 is 15 residues long. The germline gives CDR1 LGHDT, CDR2 YNNKEL (reference sequence). After removal of 5 bases from V and 7 bases from J, the junction contained 11 bases not matched to a gene. The CDR3 here is CASSGRGGVGQPQHF. The CDR3 region has the DNA TGTGCCAGCAGCGGTAGAGGGGGCGTGGGACAGCCCCAGCATTTT.

The V call is TRBV11-2, the J call TRBJ1-6; D gene unclear. V was shortened by 0 bases and J by 8 bases, with 11 bases between the two germline ends. The germline CDR1 and CDR2 sequences are SGHAT and FQNNGV. The length of the CDR3 is 15 residues. This CDR3 is CASSLESGGYSPLHF. The CDR3 region has the DNA TGTGCCAGCAGCTTAGAATCAGGAGGGTATTCACCCCTCCACTTT. Using reference TRBV11-2 and TRBJ1-6 for the parts outside the CDR3, the full variable domain is EAGVAQSPRYKIIEKRQSVAFWCNPISGHATLYWYQQILGQGPKLLIQFQNNGVVDDSQLPKDRFSAERLKGVDSTLKIQPAKLEDSAVYLCASSLESGGYSPLHFGNGTRLTVT.

The chain is built from TRBV10-3 and TRBJ2-7; a possible D gene is TRBD2 (5 bases). The CDR3 runs to 14 residues. CDR1 is ENHRY and CDR2 is SYGVKD in the germline V gene. V was shortened by 4 bases and J by 2 bases, with 12 bases between the two germline ends. The CDR3 DNA reads TGTGCCATCAGTGGAGGGCAGAAGCCCTACGAGCAGTACTTC. This translates into CAISGGQKPYEQYF.

V and J are TRBV7-3 and TRBJ2-1; D unresolved. CDR1 SGHTA and CDR2 FQGTGA come from the germline V gene. V was trimmed by 4 bases and J by 0 bases, leaving 10 bases between them. There are 15 residues in the CDR3. The CDR3 reads CASSYDGNSYNEQFF. Here the CDR3 DNA reads TGTGCCAGCAGCTACGACGGAAACTCCTACAATGAGCAGTTCTTC.

This clone has just one count. V gene TRBV3-1 (or the pseudogene TRBV3-2) combines with J gene TRBJ2-7; D is uncertain. Germline CDR1 LGHDT, CDR2 YNNKEL (reference sequence). V shed 2 bases and J shed 3 bases, with 11 bases lying between them. This CDR3 is 14 amino acids long. CDR3 sequence: CASSQSPRSYEQYF. The CDR3, as DNA: TGTGCCAGCAGCCAATCCCCGCGGAGCTACGAGCAGTACTTC.